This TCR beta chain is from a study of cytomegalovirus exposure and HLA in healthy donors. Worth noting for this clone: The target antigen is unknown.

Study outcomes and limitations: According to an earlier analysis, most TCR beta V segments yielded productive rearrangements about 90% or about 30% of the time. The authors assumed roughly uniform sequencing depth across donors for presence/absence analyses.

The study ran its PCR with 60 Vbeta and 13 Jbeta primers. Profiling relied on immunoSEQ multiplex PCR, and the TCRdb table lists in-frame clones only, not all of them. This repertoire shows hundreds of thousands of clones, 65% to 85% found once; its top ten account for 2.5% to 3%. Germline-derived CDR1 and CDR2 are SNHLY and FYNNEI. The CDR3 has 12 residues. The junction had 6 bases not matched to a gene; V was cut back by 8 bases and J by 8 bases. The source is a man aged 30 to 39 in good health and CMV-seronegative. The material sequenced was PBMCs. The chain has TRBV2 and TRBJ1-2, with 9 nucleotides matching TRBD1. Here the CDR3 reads CASATGGRGYTF. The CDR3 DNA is TGTGCCAGCGCCACAGGGGGCCGGGGCTACACCTTC.